This T cell receptor (beta chain) comes out of a study of cytomegalovirus exposure and HLA in healthy donors. The wider study: Of the donors genotyped, about 390 in all, around 76% fell in the Caucasian-associated ancestry cluster.

V shed 3 bases, J shed 6 bases, and the junction held 7 bases outside the gene matches. There are 14 residues in the CDR3. The germline V gene has CDR1 MNHEY and CDR2 SMNVEV (reference sequence). In the case of this clone: Antigen: not known.

13 Jbeta primers and 60 Vbeta primers were used for the PCR. Clones were sequenced by immunoSEQ multiplex PCR, and TCRdb holds only the in-frame ones, with some missing. The table records 150,000 to 200,000 clones, 70% to 80% of them present only once. The study's findings and limits: CMV serostatus was the sole immune exposure information available. The study flagged roughly 150 TCR beta chains as cytomegalovirus-associated.

Sequenced input: PBMCs. V gene TRBV27 combines with J gene TRBJ2-7; 8 bases are shared with TRBD1. This sequence originates from a girl under 18 in good health and CMV-seropositive. The CDR3 region is CASSLGATGGEQYF. In DNA, the CDR3 is TGTGCCAGCAGTTTGGGTGCAACAGGGGGCGAGCAGTACTTC.